The entry below describes one T cell receptor (beta chain). The antigen is not known. The germline V gene has CDR1 SEHNR and CDR2 FQNEAQ (reference sequence). This CDR3 spans 14 amino acids. Between the trimmed V and J ends, which lost 3 bases and 7 bases, there was a span of 12 bases. Sequenced by immunoSEQ multiplex PCR; TCRdb stores in-frame clones only, minus some. The sample lists tens of thousands of clones, 80% occurring once. This specimen belongs to a study of PD-1 blockade in classical Hodgkin lymphoma. Study-level information: Once every 2 weeks, patients received intravenous nivolumab at 3 mg/kg. General study findings and limits: When set against healthy donors, newly diagnosed patients were reported to show lower baseline TCR diversity. TCR diversity rose significantly by C4D1 in CD4+ but not CD8+ cells.

Relapse after autologous stem cell transplantation occurred in every patient, and brentuximab vedotin exposure varied. Relapsed/refractory classical Hodgkin lymphoma patients had complete, partial or progressive responses. V and J are TRBV7-9 and TRBJ2-2; possible D gene TRBD2, 5 bases. Sequencing was performed on peripheral blood mononuclear cells (PBMCs), taken before the second cycle of nivolumab. This TCR was recovered from a human donor with classical Hodgkin lymphoma. CDR3 sequence: CASSLSGGGGELFF. The CDR3 bases are TGTGCCAGCAGCTTGAGCGGTGGAGGCGGGGAGCTGTTTTTT. Using reference TRBV7-9 and TRBJ2-2 for the parts outside the CDR3, the full variable domain is DTGVSQNPRHKITKRGQNVTFRCDPISEHNRLYWYRQTLGQGPEFLTYFQNEAQLEKSRLLSDRFSAERPKGSFSTLEIQRTEQGDSAMYLCASSLSGGGGELFFGEGSRLTVL.